The T cell receptor beta chain under discussion was sequenced for a study of cytomegalovirus exposure and HLA in healthy donors. PCR was performed using 60 Vbeta and 13 Jbeta primers. The assay was immunoSEQ multiplex PCR, and TCRdb's table has in-frame clones only and misses some. This sample carries 100,000 to 150,000 clones, about 80% of them seen once, and the ten largest clones take 7.5% to 9%. CDR1 and CDR2 from the germline V gene are LNHDA and SQIVND (reference sequence). The CDR3 loop spans 12 amino acids. V lost 6 bases and J 4 bases, leaving 9 bases between the germline ends. The sequence came from a female donor in good health and CMV-seropositive. Material for sequencing was PBMCs. The chain employs TRBV19 and TRBJ1-1, with D possibly matching TRBD1 (5 bases). The DNA for the CDR3 is TGTGCCAGTAGAGGACAAGCCACTGAAGCTTTCTTT. Translated, it gives CASRGQATEAFF.